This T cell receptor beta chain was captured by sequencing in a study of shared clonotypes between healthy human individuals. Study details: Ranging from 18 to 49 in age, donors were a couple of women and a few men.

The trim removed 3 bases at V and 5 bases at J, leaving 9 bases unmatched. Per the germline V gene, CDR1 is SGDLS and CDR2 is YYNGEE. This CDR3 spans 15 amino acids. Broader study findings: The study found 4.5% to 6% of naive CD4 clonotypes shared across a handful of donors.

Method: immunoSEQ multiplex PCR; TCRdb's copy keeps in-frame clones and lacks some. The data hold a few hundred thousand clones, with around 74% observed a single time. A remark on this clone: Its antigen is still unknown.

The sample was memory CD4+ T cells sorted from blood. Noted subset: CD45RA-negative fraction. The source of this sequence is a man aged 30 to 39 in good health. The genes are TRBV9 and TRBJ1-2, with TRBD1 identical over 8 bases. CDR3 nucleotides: TGTGCCAGCAGCGGACGCAGGGGGCTGCTATATGGCTACACCTTC. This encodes CASSGRRGLLYGYTF.